Measured by frequency, the clone carrying this T cell receptor (beta chain) is medium-sized. Its specificity is unknown. TRB amplification used around 270 ng of peripheral blood genomic DNA. Germline V lookup: CDR1 MNHEY, CDR2 SMNVEV (reference sequence). The CDR3 sequence is 15 residues long. One tube held mixed TRB-A and TRB-B primer pools for touch-down PCR. Following a re-call of the multiplex PCR reads, TCRdb has one entry per CDR3 protein and lacks DNA. The listing records about 5,900 distinct CDR3 sequences. The sample belongs to a study of T cell clusters in autoimmune cytopenias. Across the whole study: Per sample, median TRB depth was around 51,000 reads, yielding a median roughly 2,400 distinct clonotypes. General study findings and limits: Physiological T cell clusters of healthy donors were apparently absent in primary autoimmune cytopenia patients.

This receptor was obtained from a human donor with an autoimmune cytopenia or autoimmune hepatitis (not recorded which). The sample was peripheral blood. This chain connects TRBV27 to TRBJ2-7; TCRdb calls TRBD2, which cannot be checked without DNA. This CDR3 reads CASSPSPRGSYEQYF.